The present TCR beta chain was sequenced within a study of graft-versus-host responses after intestinal transplantation. Study overall: Multivisceral, liver-intestinal, or isolated intestinal transplants were performed in recipients.

In regard to this clone: Its antigen is as yet unknown.

The assay was immunoSEQ multiplex PCR, and TCRdb's table has in-frame clones only and misses some. The data show fewer than 95,000 clones, about 94% seen once. The CDR3 covers 15 residues. V lost 6 bases, J lost 4 bases, and 16 bases lay in between. CDR1 and CDR2 from the germline V gene are LNHDA and SQIVND (reference sequence). The material was unstimulated CD4+ T cells sorted from spleen or lymph node cells, obtained before transplant. The clonotype comes from a human donor who was the organ donor for an intestinal transplant. The chain uses TRBV19 and TRBJ1-5, with D tentatively TRBD1 (6 bases). In DNA form, the CDR3 reads TGTGCCAGTAGCGATATACAGGGAGGTAATCAGCCCCAGCATTTT. The encoded protein is CASSDIQGGNQPQHF.